A selection of T cell receptor beta chains follows, all from one sample in a study of cytomegalovirus exposure and HLA in healthy donors. Only in-frame clones appear in the TCRdb table, and some are missing; sequencing was by immunoSEQ multiplex PCR. Among 150,000 to 200,000 clones listed, almost 85% were seen once. The sequenced sample consisted of PBMCs. The receptors originated from a woman aged 45-65 years in good health and CMV-seronegative. Both conserved end residues are part of each CDR3. Expanded clones are given a class, and other clones once, few, many or no size at all.

TRBV27	-	TRBJ2-7	CASSSLSYEQYF
TRBV13	-	TRBJ2-4	CASSGDRGIAKNIQYF
TRBV7-6	-	TRBJ2-4	CASSSGDQNIQYF
TRBV10-1	-	TRBJ2-2	CASSAGQGARELFF
TRBV19	-	TRBJ2-1	CASSIDSGRSYNEQFF
TRBV11-2	-	TRBJ2-1	CASSLVRLAGNYDEQFF
TRBV28	once	TRBJ2-7	CASGSLGQGSYEQYF
TRBV21-1	-	TRBJ1-3	CASSKVPYNSGNTIYF
TRBV18	once	TRBJ2-3	CASSPMDSRTDTQYF
TRBV27	-	TRBJ1-1	CASSLLGGFDTEAFF
TRBV5-1	-	TRBJ1-1	CASSQRPARVNTEAFF
TRBV30	-	TRBJ2-7	CAWSGMTSSYEQYF
TRBV14	-	TRBJ2-7	CASSQWGQGSYEQYF
TRBV4-3	few	TRBJ2-6	CASSQGTTHSNVLTF
TRBV28	-	TRBJ1-3	CASVSSGNTIYF
TRBV13	-	TRBJ2-1	CASSPPTGGFYNEQFF
TRBV4-1	-	TRBJ1-4	CASSPIDGEGEKLFF
TRBV27	-	-	CASSTTGTSGTYEQYF
TRBV29-1	-	TRBJ1-2	CSVEVAPGQGAGGYTF
TRBV27	-	TRBJ2-3	CASSWGRDNTRRTDTQYF
TRBV30	-	TRBJ2-3	CAWSVMRAPSTDTQYF
TRBV2	-	TRBJ2-5	CASSEQGVYIGETQYF
TRBV28	-	TRBJ2-1	CASSPPGTYNEQFF
TRBV7-9	-	-	CASSLADYEQYF